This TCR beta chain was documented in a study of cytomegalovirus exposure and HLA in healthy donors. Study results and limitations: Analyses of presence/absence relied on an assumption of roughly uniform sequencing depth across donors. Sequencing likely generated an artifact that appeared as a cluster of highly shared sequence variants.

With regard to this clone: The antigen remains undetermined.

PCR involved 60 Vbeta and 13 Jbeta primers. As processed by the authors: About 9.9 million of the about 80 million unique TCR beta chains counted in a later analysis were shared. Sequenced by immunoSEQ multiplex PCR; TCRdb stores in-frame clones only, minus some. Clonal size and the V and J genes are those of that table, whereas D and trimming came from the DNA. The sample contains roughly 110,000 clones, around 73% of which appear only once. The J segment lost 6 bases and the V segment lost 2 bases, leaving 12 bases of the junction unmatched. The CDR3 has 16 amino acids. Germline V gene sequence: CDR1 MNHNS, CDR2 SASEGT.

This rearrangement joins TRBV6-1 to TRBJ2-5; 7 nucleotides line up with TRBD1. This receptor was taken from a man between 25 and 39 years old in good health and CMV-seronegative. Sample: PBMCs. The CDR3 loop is CASSEFDVAGGQTQYF. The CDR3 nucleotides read TGTGCCAGCAGTGAATTTGATGTGGCAGGGGGTCAGACCCAGTACTTC.